Each of the 10 T cell receptor beta chains below was sequenced from the same sample in a study of control samples from healthy donors and cancer patients. The method was immunoSEQ multiplex PCR; TCRdb's version includes in-frame clones alone and lacks a portion of them. The repertoire holds 75,000 to 90,000 clones, about 89% seen once, with approximately 21% in the top ten. The sample taken for sequencing was blood. The receptor source for this set is a man aged 25 to 45 in good health.

This rearrangement joins TRBV10-3 to TRBJ1-2; 7 positions match TRBD1. The J segment lost 5 bases and the V segment lost 3 bases, leaving 6 bases of the junction unmatched. The CDR3 spans 14 residues. Per germline, CDR1 ENHRY and CDR2 SYGVKD. The CDR3 DNA reads as TGTGCCATCAGTGAAAGGACAGGTTCTTATGGCTACACCTTC. Translated, it gives CAISERTGSYGYTF.

The gene calls are TRBV7-8 and TRBJ1-1; tentative D call: TRBD1 (5 bases). Per the germline V gene, CDR1 is SGHVS and CDR2 is FQNEAQ. This CDR3 spans 17 amino acids. Trimming shortened V by 7 bases and J by 0 bases, and 21 bases separated the two germline ends. The CDR3 nucleotides read TGTGCCAGCACGAGCGGCAGGGACCCGACAATGAACACTGAAGCTTTCTTT. Protein product: CASTSGRDPTMNTEAFF.

The genes are TRBV28 and TRBJ1-1; D is possibly TRBD1 (6 bases). With 8 bases removed from V and 8 bases from J, the gap between germline ends came to 9 bases. CDR1 and CDR2 from the germline V gene are MDHEN and SYDVKM. The CDR3 is made up of 10 amino acids. CDR3 residues: CASLGGEAFF. The CDR3 DNA is TGTGCCAGCTTAGGGGGAGAAGCTTTCTTT. Supplemented by reference TRBV28 and TRBJ1-1, the full variable domain reads DVKVTQSSRYLVKRTGEKVFLECVQDMDHENMFWYRQDPGLGLRLIYFSYDVKMKEKGDIPEGYSVSREKKERFSLILESASTNQTSMYLCASLGGEAFFGQGTRLTVV.

The genes are TRBV11-2 and TRBJ2-2, with TRBD1 identical over 9 bases. Looked up from germline, CDR1 is SGHAT and CDR2 is FQNNGV. V shed 0 bases and J 6 bases; nucleotides not matched to a gene: 2. This CDR3 spans 15 amino acids. DNA for the CDR3: TGTGCCAGCAGCTTAGATGGGGACAGGGCCGGGGAGCTGTTTTTT. It specifies CASSLDGDRAGELFF.

The V and J genes are TRBV24-1 and TRBJ2-5; D could derive from TRBD1 or TRBD2 (6 bases each). Germline V lookup: CDR1 KGHDR, CDR2 SFDVKD. The CDR3 consists of 12 residues. V was pared by 9 bases and J by 5 bases, with 12 bases between. CDR3 in amino acids: CATQGGYETQYF. In nucleotides, the CDR3 is TGTGCCACCCAAGGGGGGTACGAGACCCAGTACTTC.

V usage is TRBV27 and J usage is TRBJ1-3, with 9 bases matching TRBD1. Germline V gene sequence: CDR1 MNHEY, CDR2 SMNVEV (reference sequence). CDR3 length equals 17 residues. V lost 5 bases, J lost 2 bases, and 10 bases stayed unmatched. The CDR3 reads CASSPDRGSAAGNTIYF. The CDR3 DNA reads TGTGCCAGCAGTCCGGACAGGGGCTCAGCGGCTGGAAACACCATATATTTT.

V and J are TRBV30 and TRBJ1-1, with TRBD1 identical over 8 bases. The CDR3 extends over 14 amino acids. The V gene's germline CDR1 is GTSNPN and CDR2 SVGIG (reference sequence). V shed 2 bases, J shed 1 base, and the junction held 3 bases outside the gene matches. CDR3 in amino acids: CAWSTGTGNTEAFF. CDR3 nucleotides: TGTGCCTGGAGTACCGGGACAGGGAACACTGAAGCTTTCTTT.

This chain joins TRBV19 and TRBJ1-6, with TRBD1 matching over 7 bases. The CDR3 totals 17 residues. Germline V gene data show CDR1 as LNHDA and CDR2 as SQIVND (reference sequence). The ends lost 5 bases at V and 0 bases at J; junction bases unmatched: 7. CDR3 in amino acids: CASSPTGQSSYNSPLHF. The CDR3 nucleotides are TGTGCCAGTAGTCCGACAGGGCAGAGCTCCTATAATTCACCCCTCCACTTT.

The rearrangement uses TRBV14 and TRBJ2-3, with D unclear. Trimming took off 0 bases at V and 9 bases at J, with 7 bases between the two ends. This CDR3 spans 12 amino acids. Germline V gene sequence: CDR1 SGHDN, CDR2 FVKESK. CDR3 amino acids: CASSQDRITQYF. In DNA, the CDR3 is TGTGCCAGCAGCCAAGATCGGATAACGCAGTATTTT.

This chain joins TRBV10-3 and TRBJ2-2; perhaps TRBD2 as D (6 bases). CDR1 and CDR2 (germline): ENHRY, SYGVKD. The CDR3 runs to 16 residues. The V end was cut by 8 bases, the J end by 0 bases, with 16 bases between. As DNA, the CDR3 is TGTGCCATCCAGGCTTATGCGGGGACGAACACCGGGGAGCTGTTTTTT. Protein: CAIQAYAGTNTGELFF.